What follows describes a single T cell receptor (beta chain). This entry is derived from a study of blood T cell repertoires in COVID-19. Measured with immunoSEQ multiplex PCR; TCRdb has only the in-frame clones, and not every one. The sample lists about 270,000 clones; 88% were seen once. Losses at the gene ends were 5 bases for V and 4 bases for J; bases not matched to a gene: 8. This CDR3 has 14 residues. The germline CDR1 and CDR2 sequences are GTSNPN and SVGIG (reference sequence). The receptor was isolated from a woman in her fifties or sixties who had recovered from COVID-19. V gene TRBV30 combines with J gene TRBJ1-3, with 7 bases aligning to TRBD1. The sample comprised PBMCs or T cells enriched from blood (not recorded which). CDR3: CAWEKTGVGNTIYF. The CDR3 DNA sequence: TGTGCCTGGGAAAAAACAGGGGTCGGAAACACCATATATTTT.